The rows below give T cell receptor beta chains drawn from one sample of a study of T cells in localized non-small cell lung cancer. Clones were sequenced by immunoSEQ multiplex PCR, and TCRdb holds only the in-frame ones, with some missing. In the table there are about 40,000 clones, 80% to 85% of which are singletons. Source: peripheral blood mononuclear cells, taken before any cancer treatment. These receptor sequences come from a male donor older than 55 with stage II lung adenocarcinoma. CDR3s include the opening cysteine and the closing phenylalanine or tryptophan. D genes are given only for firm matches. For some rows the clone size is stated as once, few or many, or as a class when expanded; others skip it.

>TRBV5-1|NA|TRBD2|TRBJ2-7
CASSLRLAGGAYEQYF
TGCGCCAGCAGCCTTCGACTAGCGGGAGGCGCCTACGAGCAGTACTTC
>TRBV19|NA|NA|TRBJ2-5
CASSIGQGSETQYF
TGTGCCAGTAGTATAGGTCAGGGAAGTGAGACCCAGTACTTC
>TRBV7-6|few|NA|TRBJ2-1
CASSPFSGYSYNEQFF
TGTGCCAGCAGCCCCTTTTCGGGATACTCCTACAATGAGCAGTTCTTC
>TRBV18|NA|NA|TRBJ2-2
CASSPWGLDTGELFF
TGTGCCAGCTCACCATGGGGGTTGGACACCGGGGAGCTGTTTTTT
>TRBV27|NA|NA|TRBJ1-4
CASISPGKKLFF
TGTGCCAGCATAAGTCCGGGAAAAAAGCTGTTTTTT
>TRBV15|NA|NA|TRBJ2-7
CATSRDPLRASYF
TGTGCCACCAGCAGAGATCCGTTACGAGCATCGTACTTC
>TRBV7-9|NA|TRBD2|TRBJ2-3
CASSPATREGRTDTQYF
TGTGCCAGCAGCCCCGCCACCCGGGAGGGACGCACAGATACGCAGTATTTT
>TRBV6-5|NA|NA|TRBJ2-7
CASRRGADRSYEQYF
TGTGCCAGCAGACGAGGAGCAGACCGGTCCTACGAGCAGTACTTC
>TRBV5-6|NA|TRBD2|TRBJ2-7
CASSFRTSSYEQYF
TGTGCCAGCAGCTTCAGGACTAGCAGCTACGAGCAGTACTTC
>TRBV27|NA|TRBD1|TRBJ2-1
CASSNSQRDSEQFF
TGTGCCAGCAGCAACTCCCAACGGGACAGTGAGCAGTTCTTC
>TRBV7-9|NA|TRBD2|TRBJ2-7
CASSPLAGSYEQYF
TGTGCCAGCAGCCCGTTAGCGGGATCCTACGAGCAGTACTTC
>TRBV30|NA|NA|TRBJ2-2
CAWSVAGLDTGELFF
TGTGCCTGGAGTGTTGCAGGGTTGGACACCGGGGAGCTGTTTTTT
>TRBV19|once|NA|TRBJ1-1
CASYRSGTEAFF
TGTGCCAGCTACAGATCCGGCACTGAAGCTTTCTTT
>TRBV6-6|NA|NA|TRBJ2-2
CASRLPDRNTGELFF
TGTGCCAGCAGACTTCCTGACCGGAACACCGGGGAGCTGTTTTTT
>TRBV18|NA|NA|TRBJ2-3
CASSTRQYTDTQYF
TGTGCCAGCTCAACCAGACAGTACACAGATACGCAGTATTTT
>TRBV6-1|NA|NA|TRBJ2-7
CASSDNKRDEQYF
TGTGCCAGCAGTGATAACAAGCGGGACGAGCAGTACTTC
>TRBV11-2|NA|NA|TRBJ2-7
CASSLVLFYEQYF
TGTGCCAGCAGCTTAGTTCTCTTCTACGAGCAGTACTTC
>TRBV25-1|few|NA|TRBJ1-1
CASSEYYGELDTEAFF
TGTGCCAGCAGTGAATACTATGGGGAGTTGGACACTGAAGCTTTCTTT
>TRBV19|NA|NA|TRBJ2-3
CASGRGTAANTQYF
TGTGCCAGTGGGAGGGGGACGGCGGCAAATACGCAGTATTTT
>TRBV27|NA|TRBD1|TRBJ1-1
CASRGQGSSEAFF
TGTGCCAGCAGGGGACAGGGGTCTTCTGAAGCTTTCTTT
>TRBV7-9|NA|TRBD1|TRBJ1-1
CASSLRTGGPSEAFF
TGTGCCAGCAGCCTCCGGACAGGGGGACCATCTGAAGCTTTCTTT
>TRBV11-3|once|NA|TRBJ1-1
CASSLERGRGTEAFF
TGTGCCAGCAGCTTAGAAAGGGGGAGAGGCACTGAAGCTTTCTTT
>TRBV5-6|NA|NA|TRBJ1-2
CASSLSRSGYTF
TGTGCCAGCAGCTTGTCCCGGTCTGGCTACACCTTC
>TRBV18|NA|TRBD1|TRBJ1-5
CASSPNRGPEPQHF
TGTGCCAGCTCGCCAAACAGGGGGCCAGAGCCCCAGCATTTT
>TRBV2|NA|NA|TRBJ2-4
CASVQWAPGDIQYF
TGTGCCAGCGTACAGTGGGCGCCGGGGGACATTCAGTACTTC
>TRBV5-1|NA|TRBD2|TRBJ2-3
CASSRVGGTSVGDTQYF
TGCGCCAGCAGCCGGGTCGGGGGAACTAGCGTCGGAGATACGCAGTATTTT
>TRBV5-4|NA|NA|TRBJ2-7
CASSRDGIYEQYF
TGTGCCAGCTCACGGGACGGAATCTACGAGCAGTACTTC
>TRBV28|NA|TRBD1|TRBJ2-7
CASSTQHRGKAYEQYF
TGTGCCAGCAGTACTCAACACAGGGGAAAGGCCTACGAGCAGTACTTC
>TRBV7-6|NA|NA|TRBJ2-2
CASTPKAYKRDGELFF
TGTGCCAGCACTCCTAAGGCCTACAAACGGGACGGGGAGCTGTTTTTT
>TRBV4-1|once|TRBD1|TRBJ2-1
CASAGGQGRGQFF
TGCGCCAGCGCCGGGGGACAGGGACGTGGGCAGTTCTTC
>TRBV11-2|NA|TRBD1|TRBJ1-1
CASSFGTGGSAFF
TGTGCCAGCAGCTTTGGGACAGGGGGCTCGGCTTTCTTT
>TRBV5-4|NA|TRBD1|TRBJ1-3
CASSTRGGGFSGNTIYF
TGTGCCAGCAGCACCCGTGGAGGGGGCTTCTCTGGAAACACCATATATTTT
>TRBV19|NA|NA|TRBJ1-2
CASTPIADRNYGYTF
TGTGCCAGTACCCCTATTGCGGATCGGAACTATGGCTACACCTTC
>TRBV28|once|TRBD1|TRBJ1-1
CASSYGTEKENTEAFF
TGTGCCAGCAGCTATGGGACAGAGAAAGAGAACACTGAAGCTTTCTTT
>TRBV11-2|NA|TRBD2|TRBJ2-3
CASSSQLARSTDTQYF
TGTGCCAGCAGCTCCCAACTAGCGCGAAGCACAGATACGCAGTATTTT
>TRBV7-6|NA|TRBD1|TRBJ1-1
CASSLATTGTTEAFF
TGTGCCAGCAGCTTAGCCACGACAGGGACCACTGAAGCTTTCTTT
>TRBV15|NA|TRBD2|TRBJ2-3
CATSRWTSGITDTQYF
TGTGCCACCAGCAGGTGGACTAGCGGGATCACAGATACGCAGTATTTT
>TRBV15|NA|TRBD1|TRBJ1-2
CATSRGGTGIANYGYTF
TGTGCCACCAGCAGAGGAGGGACAGGGATAGCTAACTATGGCTACACCTTC
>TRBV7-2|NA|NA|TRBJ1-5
CASSQSSVQPQHF
TGTGCCAGCAGCCAGTCGTCAGTCCAGCCCCAGCATTTT
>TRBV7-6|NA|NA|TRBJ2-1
CASSLGRHEQFF
TGTGCCAGCAGCTTAGGCCGGCATGAGCAGTTCTTC
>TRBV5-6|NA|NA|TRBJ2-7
CASSFGRRDEQYF
TGTGCCAGCAGCTTCGGACGGAGGGACGAGCAGTACTTC
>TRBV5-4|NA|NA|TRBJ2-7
CASSLQGTGYEQYF
TGTGCCAGCAGCTTGCAGGGAACGGGCTACGAGCAGTACTTC
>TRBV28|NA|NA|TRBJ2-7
CASTVPGRTYEQYF
TGTGCCAGCACTGTCCCGGGGCGAACCTACGAGCAGTACTTC
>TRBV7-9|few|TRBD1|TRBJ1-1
CASSPRGQGQTEAFF
TGTGCCAGCAGCCCCCGGGGACAGGGGCAAACTGAAGCTTTCTTT
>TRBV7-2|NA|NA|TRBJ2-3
CASRLEVTDTQYF
TGTGCCAGCAGATTAGAGGTCACAGATACGCAGTATTTT